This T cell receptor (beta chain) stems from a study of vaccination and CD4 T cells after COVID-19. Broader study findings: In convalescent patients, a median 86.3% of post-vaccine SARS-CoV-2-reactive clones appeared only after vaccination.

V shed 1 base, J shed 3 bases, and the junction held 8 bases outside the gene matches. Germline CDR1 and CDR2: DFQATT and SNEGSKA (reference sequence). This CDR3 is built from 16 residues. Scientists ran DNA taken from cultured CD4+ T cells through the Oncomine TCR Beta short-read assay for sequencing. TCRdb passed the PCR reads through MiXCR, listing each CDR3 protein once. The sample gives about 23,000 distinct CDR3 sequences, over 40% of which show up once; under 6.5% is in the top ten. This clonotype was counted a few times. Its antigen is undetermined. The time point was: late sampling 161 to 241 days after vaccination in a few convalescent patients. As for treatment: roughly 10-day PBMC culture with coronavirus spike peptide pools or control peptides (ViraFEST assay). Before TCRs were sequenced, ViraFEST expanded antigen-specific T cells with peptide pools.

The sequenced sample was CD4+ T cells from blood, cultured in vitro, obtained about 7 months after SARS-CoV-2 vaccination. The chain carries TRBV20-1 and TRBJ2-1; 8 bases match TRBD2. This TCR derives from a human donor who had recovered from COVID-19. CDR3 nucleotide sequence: TGCAGTGCTAGAGCGCAGAGAGCGGGAGTCTACAATGAGCAGTTCTTC. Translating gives CSARAQRAGVYNEQFF.